These T cell receptor beta chains were read from a single sample in a study of OX40 agonist ivuxolimab in advanced cancers. The protocol was immunoSEQ multiplex PCR, while the TCRdb copy is restricted to in-frame clones and leaves out a portion. The sample has more than 70,000 clones, more than 80% seen once. The sequences come from CD4+ or CD8+ T cells sorted from blood, collected in a trial of the OX40 agonist ivuxolimab. These receptors all stem from an adult with an advanced solid tumor such as melanoma, head and neck, liver or kidney cancer. The CDR3 runs from the conserved cysteine through the conserved F or W. D genes are given only for firm matches. Size is omitted from some rows. Given values are once, few, many or a class for expanded clones.

V	size	length	D	J	CDR3	DNA
TRBV18	-	12	-	TRBJ2-7	CASGLQDYEQYF	TGTGCCAGCGGGTTACAGGACTACGAGCAGTACTTC
TRBV7-6	-	14	TRBD1	TRBJ2-5	CASSSGQGTETQYF	TGTGCCAGCAGCTCGGGACAGGGCACGGAGACCCAGTACTTC
TRBV5-8	-	16	-	TRBJ1-5	CASSFLGPGGNQPQHF	TGTGCCAGCAGCTTTCTCGGGCCAGGGGGCAATCAGCCCCAGCATTTT
TRBV7-9	-	16	TRBD1	TRBJ2-2	CASSPPRQGSTGELFF	TGTGCCAGCAGCCCACCGCGACAGGGTTCGACCGGGGAGCTGTTTTTT
TRBV29-1	-	18	TRBD1	TRBJ1-3	CSVWLRQGAGTTGNTIYF	TGCAGCGTTTGGCTAAGACAGGGGGCAGGGACAACTGGAAACACCATATATTTT
TRBV7-2	few	14	-	TRBJ1-3	CASRDGPSGNTIYF	TGTGCCAGCAGAGACGGACCCTCTGGAAACACCATATATTTT
TRBV5-1	-	12	-	TRBJ1-1	CASSLVNTEAFF	TGCGCCAGCAGCCTAGTGAACACTGAAGCTTTCTTT
TRBV28	-	16	-	TRBJ1-1	CASSFPGRGANTEAFF	TGTGCCAGCAGTTTTCCCGGGAGGGGGGCGAACACTGAAGCTTTCTTT
TRBV19	-	14	-	TRBJ2-5	CASRTQHGVGTQYF	TGTGCCAGTAGAACTCAACACGGGGTGGGGACCCAGTACTTC
TRBV18	-	13	-	TRBJ1-1	CASSGTVNTEAFF	TGTGCCAGCTCAGGGACGGTAAACACTGAAGCTTTCTTT
TRBV2	-	14	TRBD1	TRBJ2-5	CASSGTGGEETQYF	TGTGCCAGCAGTGGGACAGGGGGCGAAGAGACCCAGTACTTC
TRBV6-5	-	11	-	TRBJ2-1	CASSWLGEQFF	TGTGCCAGCAGCTGGCTTGGTGAGCAGTTCTTC
TRBV5-1	-	13	TRBD1	TRBJ2-3	CASKTGATDTQYF	TGCGCCAGCAAGACAGGGGCAACAGATACGCAGTATTTT
TRBV29-1	-	16	-	TRBJ1-2	CSVDPPYNRANYGYTF	TGCAGCGTTGACCCACCGTACAACAGAGCTAACTATGGCTACACCTTC
TRBV15	-	13	-	TRBJ2-5	CVEVGQRGETQYF	TGTGTAGAGGTCGGACAGAGGGGAGAGACCCAGTACTTC
TRBV7-2	once	15	-	TRBJ2-2	CASSLRNPNTGELFF	TGTGCCAGCAGCTTACGTAACCCGAACACCGGGGAGCTGTTTTTT
TRBV11-1	-	18	TRBD1	TRBJ1-5	CASRARAGGYVGNQPQHF	TGTGCCAGCAGGGCAAGGGCAGGGGGTTATGTAGGCAATCAGCCCCAGCATTTT
TRBV15	-	11	-	TRBJ1-2	CATSRGYGYTF	TGTGCCACCAGCAGAGGCTATGGCTACACCTTC
TRBV27	-	13	-	TRBJ2-2	CASSSPRAGELFF	TGTGCCAGCAGTTCCCCCAGGGCCGGGGAGCTGTTTTTT
TRBV6-5	-	14	-	TRBJ2-1	CASSYMRHSDEQFF	TGTGCCAGCAGCTACATGAGACACTCGGATGAGCAGTTCTTC
TRBV30	-	12	TRBD1	TRBJ1-2	CAWAGGVYGYTF	TGTGCCTGGGCAGGGGGCGTCTATGGCTACACCTTC
TRBV28	-	15	-	TRBJ2-3	CASSQGFPRTDTQYF	TGTGCCAGCAGCCAGGGATTTCCTCGCACAGATACGCAGTATTTT
TRBV6-1	-	14	-	TRBJ1-5	CASSDSGGNQPQHF	TGTGCCAGCAGTGACAGCGGTGGCAATCAGCCCCAGCATTTT
TRBV5-5	-	12	-	TRBJ2-3	CASSLEKATQYF	TGTGCCAGCAGCTTGGAAAAGGCAACGCAGTATTTT
TRBV10-1	-	12	-	TRBJ2-5	CASSGVEETQYF	TGCGCCAGCAGTGGGGTCGAAGAGACCCAGTACTTC